The 14 T cell receptor beta chains listed next were all sequenced from one sample in a study of CD8+ T cells in alopecia areata. Investigators isolated RNA and reverse transcribed it into cDNA to act as the sequencing template. Sequencing was performed with immunoSEQ multiplex PCR; in TCRdb, only in-frame clones are kept and a portion is missing. This table has 80,000 to 100,000 clones, 41% appearing once. Input material: CD4+ T cells sorted from blood. The receptors stem from a human donor with alopecia areata.

This clone was seen only a few times. The J gene is TRBJ2-7, the V gene TRBV5-1; 7 bases align to TRBD1. The CDR3 covers 15 residues. Losses at the gene ends were 0 bases for V and 3 bases for J; bases not matched to a gene: 6. Germline values: CDR1 SGHRS, CDR2 YFSETQ. Written as DNA, the CDR3 is TGCGCCAGCAGCTTGGGGGACAGAGACTACTACGAGCAGTACTTC. Protein product: CASSLGDRDYYEQYF.

Points on this clone: The conserved final phenylalanine or tryptophan is absent from the CDR3, which likely points to a read error. The V call is TRBV27, the J call TRBJ1-6; possible D gene TRBD1, 6 bases. The CDR3 extends over 14 amino acids. V was shortened by 8 bases and J by 8 bases, with 16 bases between the two germline ends. Germline V gene lookup returns CDR1 MNHEY and CDR2 SMNVEV (reference sequence). CDR3 bases: TGTGCCAGCGGAACAGGGCTTGGTTATTCACCCCTCCACCTT. As protein: CASGTGLGYSPLHL.

This chain links TRBV7-8 with TRBJ1-6, with D hard to call. Trimming pared 7 bases from V and 3 bases from J, leaving 13 bases between. CDR1 is SGHVS, CDR2 FQNEAQ, per germline. The length of the CDR3 is 15 residues. Here the CDR3 reads CASNAGHLYNSPLHF. The CDR3 region has the DNA TGTGCCAGCAACGCTGGGCACCTCTATAATTCACCCCTCCACTTT.

The V and J genes are TRBV5-1 and TRBJ2-5, with D uncertain. This CDR3 comprises 12 residues. Germline CDR1 SGHRS, CDR2 YFSETQ. Trimming shortened V by 4 bases and J by 1 base, and 5 bases separated the two germline ends. CDR3 nucleotide sequence: TGCGCCAGCAGCCTGATCCAAGAGACCCAGTACTTC. It yields the protein CASSLIQETQYF.

The chain is built from TRBV5-1 and TRBJ2-7, with 8 positions matching TRBD1. Germline CDR1 and CDR2: SGHRS and YFSETQ. This CDR3 is built from 14 residues. With 4 bases clipped from V and 6 bases from J, the junction kept 9 bases outside the gene matches. The CDR3: CASSPEWTGREQYF. CDR3 DNA: TGCGCCAGCAGCCCGGAATGGACAGGGCGCGAGCAGTACTTC.

This clone was detected only a few times. The chain recombines TRBV27 with TRBJ2-7; D is unclear. The CDR3 sequence is 13 residues long. V was pared by 3 bases and J by 5 bases, with 11 bases between. CDR1 is MNHEY, CDR2 SMNVEV, per germline (reference sequence). CDR3 protein: CASSLDSYDEQYF. The CDR3 nucleotides are TGTGCCAGCAGTTTGGATTCGTATGACGAGCAGTACTTC.

The V and J genes are TRBV30 and TRBJ2-1, with a weak D call TRBD1 (5 bases). Looked up from germline, CDR1 is GTSNPN and CDR2 is SVGIG (reference sequence). V dropped 3 bases and J dropped 12 bases, with 15 bases sitting between them. This CDR3 has 12 residues. CDR3 protein: CAWSTSGFSQFF. The CDR3 region has the DNA TGTGCCTGGAGCACCTCAGGGTTCTCGCAGTTCTTC.

This clone was counted only a few times. The chain employs TRBV29-1 and TRBJ2-5, with unresolved D. V was shortened by 3 bases and J by 8 bases, with 16 bases between the two germline ends. The germline V gene has CDR1 SQVTM and CDR2 ANQGSEA. This CDR3 has 13 residues. The CDR3 reads CSVESNEMGTQYF. The CDR3 nucleotides are TGCAGCGTTGAGTCCAATGAAATGGGTACCCAGTACTTC.

V usage is TRBV5-1 and J usage is TRBJ2-3, with a weak D call TRBD2 (5 bases). Germline V gene data show CDR1 as SGHRS and CDR2 as YFSETQ. V lost 6 bases to trimming and J lost 1 base, with 15 bases between them. The CDR3 contains 15 residues. This CDR3 reads CASTLGGQRTDTQYF. The CDR3 DNA follows: TGCGCCAGCACCCTTGGAGGCCAGCGCACAGATACGCAGTATTTT.

The chain links TRBV29-1 to TRBJ1-1, with D hard to call. Trimming cost V 6 bases and J 0 bases, with 11 bases left between them. The CDR3 spans 13 residues. Germline V CDR1 and CDR2: SQVTM, ANQGSEA. CDR3 loop: CSVGPRLNTEAFF. Here the CDR3 DNA reads TGCAGCGTGGGCCCGAGATTGAACACTGAAGCTTTCTTT.

V is TRBV2 and J is TRBJ1-5, with 9 bases lining up with TRBD1. Germline V gene sequence: CDR1 SNHLY, CDR2 FYNNEI. With 7 bases clipped from V and 8 bases from J, the junction kept 15 bases outside the gene matches. This CDR3 contains 16 residues. CDR3 sequence reads: CASIQGAQGFDEPQHF. The CDR3 DNA sequence: TGTGCCAGCATACAGGGGGCACAGGGTTTCGACGAGCCCCAGCATTTT. The variable domain in full, completed from reference TRBV2 and TRBJ1-5, reads EPEVTQTPSHQVTQMGQEVILRCVPISNHLYFYWYRQILGQKVEFLVSFYNNEISEKSEIFDDQFSVERPDGSNFTLKIRSTKLEDSAMYFCASIQGAQGFDEPQHFGDGTRLSIL.

This clone was found a few times. The chain joins TRBV7-2 to TRBJ2-5; D remains unclear. Trimming shortened V by 5 bases and J by 5 bases, and 9 bases separated the two germline ends. Germline V gene sequence: CDR1 SGHTA, CDR2 FQGNSA. The CDR3 loop spans 12 amino acids. The CDR3 coding sequence is TGTGCCAGCAGCCCCACGAGGGAGACCCAGTACTTC. This translates into CASSPTRETQYF.

This clone showed up just a few times. The gene calls are TRBV28 and TRBJ2-4, with no clear D. The CDR3 is 18 amino acids. V was clipped by 3 bases and J by 0 bases, with 18 bases between them. CDR1 is MDHEN and CDR2 is SYDVKM in the germline V gene. As DNA, the CDR3 is TGTGCCAGCAGTTTGCCCGGGTACCGGACCGTAGCCAAAAACATTCAGTACTTC. Translated, it gives CASSLPGYRTVAKNIQYF.

The chain joins TRBV2 to TRBJ2-7; 9 positions agree with TRBD1. The CDR3 consists of 15 residues. The V segment lost 4 bases and the J segment 0 bases; nucleotides outside the gene matches: 4. Germline CDR1 and CDR2: SNHLY and FYNNEI. The CDR3, as DNA: TGTGCCAGCAGTGCGGTGACAGGGGGCTCCTACGAGCAGTACTTC. This sequence encodes CASSAVTGGSYEQYF.